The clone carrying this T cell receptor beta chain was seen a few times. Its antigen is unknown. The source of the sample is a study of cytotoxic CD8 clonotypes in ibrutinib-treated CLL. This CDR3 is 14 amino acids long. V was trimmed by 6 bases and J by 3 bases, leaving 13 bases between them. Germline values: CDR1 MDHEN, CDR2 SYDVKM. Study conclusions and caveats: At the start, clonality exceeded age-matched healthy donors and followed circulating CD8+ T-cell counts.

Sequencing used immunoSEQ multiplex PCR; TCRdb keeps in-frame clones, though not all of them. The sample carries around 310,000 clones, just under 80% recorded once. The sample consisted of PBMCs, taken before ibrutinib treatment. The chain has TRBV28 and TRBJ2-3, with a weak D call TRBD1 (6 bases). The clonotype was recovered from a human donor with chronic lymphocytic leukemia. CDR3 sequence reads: CASRSQQGTDTQYF. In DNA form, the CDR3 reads TGTGCCAGCAGAAGTCAACAGGGTACAGATACGCAGTATTTT.